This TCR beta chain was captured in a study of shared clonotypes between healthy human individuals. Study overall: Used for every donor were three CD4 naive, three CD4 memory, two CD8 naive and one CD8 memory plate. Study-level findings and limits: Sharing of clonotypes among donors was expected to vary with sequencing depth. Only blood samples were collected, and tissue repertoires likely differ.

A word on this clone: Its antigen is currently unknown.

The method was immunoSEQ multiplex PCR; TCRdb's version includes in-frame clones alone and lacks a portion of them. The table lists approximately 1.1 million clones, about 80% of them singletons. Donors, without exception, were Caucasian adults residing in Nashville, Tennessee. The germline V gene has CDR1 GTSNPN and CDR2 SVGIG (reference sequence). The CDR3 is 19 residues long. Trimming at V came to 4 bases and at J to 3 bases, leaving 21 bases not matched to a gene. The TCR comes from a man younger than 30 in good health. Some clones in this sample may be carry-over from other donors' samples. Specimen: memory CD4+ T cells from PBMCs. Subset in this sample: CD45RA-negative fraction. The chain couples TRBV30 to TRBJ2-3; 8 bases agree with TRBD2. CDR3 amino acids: CAWTDLLAGYFGSTDTQYF. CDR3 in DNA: TGTGCCTGGACCGATTTATTAGCGGGATATTTCGGTTCGACAGATACGCAGTATTTT.